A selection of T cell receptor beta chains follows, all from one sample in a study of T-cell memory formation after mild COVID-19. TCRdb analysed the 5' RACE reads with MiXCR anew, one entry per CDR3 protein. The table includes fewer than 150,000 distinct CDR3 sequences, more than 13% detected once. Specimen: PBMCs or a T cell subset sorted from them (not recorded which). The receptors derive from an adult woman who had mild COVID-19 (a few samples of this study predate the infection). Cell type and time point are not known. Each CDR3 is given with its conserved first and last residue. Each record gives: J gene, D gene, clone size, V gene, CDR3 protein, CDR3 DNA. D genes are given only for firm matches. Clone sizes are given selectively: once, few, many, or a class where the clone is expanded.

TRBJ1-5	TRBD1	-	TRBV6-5	CASRKDRTSLNQPQHF	TGTGCCAGCAGAAAGGACAGGACGTCCTTAAATCAGCCCCAGCATTTT
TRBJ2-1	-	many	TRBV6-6	CASSYGSHEQFF	TGTGCCAGCAGTTACGGCAGCCATGAGCAGTTCTTC
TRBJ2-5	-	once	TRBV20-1	CSAGDHNQETQYF	TGCAGTGCGGGGGACCATAACCAAGAGACCCAGTACTTC
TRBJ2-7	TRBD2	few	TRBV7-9	CASSSGEMREQYF	TGTGCCAGCAGCAGCGGGGAGATGAGGGAGCAGTACTTC
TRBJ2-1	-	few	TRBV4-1	CASSQGTEDLSYNEQFF	TGCGCCAGCAGCCAGGGGACGGAGGATTTATCCTACAATGAGCAGTTCTTC
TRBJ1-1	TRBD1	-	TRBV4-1	CASSQVPGQGSAEAFF	TGCGCCAGCAGCCAGGTCCCGGGACAGGGTTCGGCTGAAGCTTTCTTT
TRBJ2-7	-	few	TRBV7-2	CASSRTAAVPYEQYF	TGTGCCAGCAGCCGGACGGCGGCGGTCCCCTACGAGCAGTACTTC
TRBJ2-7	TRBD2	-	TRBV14	CASSQDASGEPYEQYF	TGTGCCAGCAGCCAAGATGCTAGCGGGGAACCCTACGAGCAGTACTTC
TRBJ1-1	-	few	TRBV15	CATSRGENTEAFF	TGTGCCACCAGCAGAGGCGAGAACACTGAAGCTTTCTTT
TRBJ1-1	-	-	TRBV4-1	CASSQDGPQDTEAFF	TGCGCCAGCAGCCAAGATGGCCCTCAGGACACTGAAGCTTTCTTT
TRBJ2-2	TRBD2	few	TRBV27	CASSLTSGSSGELFF	TGTGCCAGCAGTTTGACTAGCGGGAGTTCCGGGGAGCTGTTTTTT
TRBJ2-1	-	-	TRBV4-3	CASSQGRAEGNNEQFF	TGCGCCAGCAGCCAAGGGAGGGCCGAGGGGAACAATGAGCAGTTCTTC
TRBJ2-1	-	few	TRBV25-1	CASSEVTSIFNEQFF	TGTGCCAGCAGTGAAGTTACTAGCATTTTCAATGAGCAGTTCTTC
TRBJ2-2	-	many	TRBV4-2	CASSQGRGRDTGELFF	TGTGCCAGCAGCCAAGGAAGGGGACGGGACACCGGGGAGCTGTTTTTT
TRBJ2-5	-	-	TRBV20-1	CSAWKQGPGETQYF	TGCAGTGCTTGGAAACAGGGACCGGGGGAGACCCAGTACTTC
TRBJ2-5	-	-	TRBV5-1	CASSFGSQETQYF	TGCGCCAGCAGCTTCGGGTCCCAAGAGACCCAGTACTTC
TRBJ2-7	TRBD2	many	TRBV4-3	CASSPTGTSGYEQYF	TGCGCCAGCAGCCCCACCGGGACTAGCGGGTACGAGCAGTACTTC
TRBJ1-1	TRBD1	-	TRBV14	CASSSRTGFGNTEAFF	TGTGCCAGCAGCTCTCGGACAGGGTTTGGGAACACTGAAGCTTTCTTT
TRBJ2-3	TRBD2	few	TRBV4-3	CASSRTRTSGSTDTQYF	TGCGCCAGCAGCCGTACTCGGACTAGCGGGAGCACAGATACGCAGTATTTT
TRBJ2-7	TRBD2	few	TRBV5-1	CASSLFVQREVRYEQYF	TGCGCCAGCAGCCTCTTCGTCCAGCGGGAGGTTAGGTACGAGCAGTACTTC
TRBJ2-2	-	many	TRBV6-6	CASKEITNTGELFF	TGTGCCAGCAAGGAGATAACGAACACCGGGGAGCTGTTTTTT
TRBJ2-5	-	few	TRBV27	CASSLGALAWETQYF	TGTGCCAGCAGTCTAGGGGCCCTAGCTTGGGAGACCCAGTACTTC
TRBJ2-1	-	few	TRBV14	CASSQTGHNEQFF	TGTGCCAGCAGCCAAACGGGGCACAATGAGCAGTTCTTC
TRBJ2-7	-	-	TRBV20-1	CSARGGYEQYF	TGCAGTGCTAGAGGGGGGTACGAGCAGTACTTC
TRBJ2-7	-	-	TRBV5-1	CASSLGTDAAYEQYF	TGCGCCAGCAGCCTCGGGACGGATGCTGCCTACGAGCAGTACTTC
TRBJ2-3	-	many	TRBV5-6	CASSHGGVGTDTQYF	TGTGCCAGCAGCCATGGGGGCGTGGGTACAGATACGCAGTATTTT
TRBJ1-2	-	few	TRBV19	CASSIGPGRDPLGGYTF	TGTGCCAGTAGTATAGGGCCGGGCCGGGACCCTTTAGGGGGCTACACCTTC
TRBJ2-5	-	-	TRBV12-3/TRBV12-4	CASSPSPDTQYF	TGTGCCAGCAGTCCCAGCCCCGACACCCAGTACTTC
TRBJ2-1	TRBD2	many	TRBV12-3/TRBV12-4	CASSPTALAGPFDEQFF	TGTGCCAGCAGTCCCACCGCACTAGCGGGACCCTTTGATGAGCAGTTCTTC
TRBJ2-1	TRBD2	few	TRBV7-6	CASFASGSRNNEQFF	TGTGCCAGCTTCGCTAGCGGGAGCCGGAACAATGAGCAGTTCTTC
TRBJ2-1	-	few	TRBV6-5	CASSYSTYNEQFF	TGTGCCAGCAGTTACTCGACCTACAATGAGCAGTTCTTC
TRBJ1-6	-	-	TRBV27	CASSYSPGGRSPLHF	TGTGCCAGCAGTTATTCGCCAGGAGGTCGGTCACCCCTCCACTTT
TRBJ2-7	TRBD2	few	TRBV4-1	CASSQFSSGAYYEQYF	TGCGCCAGCAGCCAATTCTCTAGCGGGGCTTACTACGAGCAGTACTTC
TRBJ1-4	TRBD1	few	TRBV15	CATSPGTDAVGKLFF	TGTGCCACCAGCCCCGGGACAGATGCAGTCGGAAAACTGTTTTTT
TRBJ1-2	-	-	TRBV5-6	CASSLVAGANYGYTF	TGTGCCAGCAGCTTGGTTGCAGGGGCAAACTATGGCTACACCTTC